The 7 T cell receptor beta chains listed next were all sequenced from one sample in a study of graft-versus-host responses after intestinal transplantation (dated by TCRdb to 2020 to 2022). Library preparation used the immunoSEQ multiplex PCR assay. Sourced from immuneACCESS, this table was stored by TCRdb with only in-frame sequences that have V and J called. A share of the clones is absent; for the studies checked, an unresolved V gene accounts for under half, and the remainder has no known explanation. The sample table contains about 90,000 clones; only one count was recorded for 90% to 95% of them. Around 1.2% of the sample is in the top ten clones. Their antigens are not known. This specimen's time point label, interpreted: cells obtained before transplantation from donor or recipient. The sequenced sample was unstimulated CD8+ T cells sorted from spleen or lymph node cells, obtained before transplant. The origin of the receptors is a human donor who was the organ donor for an intestinal transplant.

This clone was detected once. This chain links TRBV7-6 with TRBJ2-1; 10 nucleotides agree with TRBD2. The V segment lost 5 bases and the J segment 9 bases; nucleotides outside the gene matches: 13. In germline, CDR1 is SGHVS, CDR2 FNYEAQ. CDR3 size: 16 residues. The CDR3 loop reads CASSPGWQRGGGEQFF. As DNA, the CDR3 is TGTGCCAGCAGCCCCGGGTGGCAGCGGGGGGGTGGTGAGCAGTTCTTC.

The rearrangement links TRBV5-1 to TRBJ1-5; unclear D gene. Trimming took off 3 bases at V and 0 bases at J, with 7 bases between the two ends. CDR1 and CDR2 (germline): SGHRS, YFSETQ. The CDR3 has 14 residues. This CDR3 is CASSSGISNQPQHF. The CDR3 DNA follows: TGCGCCAGCAGCTCCGGGATTAGCAATCAGCCCCAGCATTTT.

J is TRBJ1-1 and V is TRBV5-6; 7 positions match TRBD1. This CDR3 comprises 18 residues. The trim removed 4 bases at V and 4 bases at J, leaving 19 bases unmatched. CDR1 is SGHDT and CDR2 is YYEEEE in the germline V gene. CDR3 DNA sequence: TGTGCCAGCAGCCTAATGACAGGGTATCCTTATTCGGGCACTGAAGCTTTCTTT. It yields the protein CASSLMTGYPYSGTEAFF. The full variable domain, its missing parts supplied by reference TRBV5-6 and TRBJ1-1, is DAGVTQSPTHLIKTRGQQVTLRCSPKSGHDTVSWYQQALGQGPQFIFQYYEEEERQRGNFPDRFSGHQFPNYSSELNVNALLLGDSALYLCASSLMTGYPYSGTEAFFGQGTRLTVV.

The genes are TRBV5-5 and TRBJ2-1; maybe TRBD1 (6 bases). With 3 bases removed from V and 7 bases from J, the gap between germline ends came to 17 bases. Germline V gives CDR1 SGHKS, CDR2 YYEKEE (reference sequence). The CDR3 has 15 residues. The CDR3 DNA reads as TGTGCCAGCAGCTCCCGACCCGGCAGGGGAAATGAGCAGTTCTTC. Translation gives CASSSRPGRGNEQFF.

The chain couples TRBV9 to TRBJ1-1; D remains unclear. Germline CDR1 SGDLS, CDR2 YYNGEE. The CDR3 is made up of 14 amino acids. V lost 0 bases and J 5 bases, leaving 11 bases between the germline ends. The CDR3 is CASSVGPAGTEAFF. The CDR3 bases are TGTGCCAGCAGCGTAGGTCCAGCGGGAACTGAAGCTTTCTTT.

The V gene is TRBV18, the J gene TRBJ2-2, with D perhaps matching TRBD2 (5 bases). The CDR3 spans 17 residues. Trimming left V 0 bases short and J 3 bases short, with 14 bases between. Germline loops: CDR1 KGHSH, CDR2 LQKENI. The CDR3 DNA is TGTGCCAGCTCACCACCCGGGGAGAGCGCGGACACCGGGGAGCTGTTTTTT. Encoded protein: CASSPPGESADTGELFF.

V usage is TRBV27 and J usage is TRBJ2-7; 13 bases fit TRBD2. This CDR3 has 17 amino acids. Losses at the gene ends were 4 bases for V and 5 bases for J; bases not matched to a gene: 11. Germline V lookup: CDR1 MNHEY, CDR2 SMNVEV (reference sequence). CDR3 region: CASSSGTSGAAPNEQYF. The DNA of the CDR3 is TGTGCCAGCAGTTCGGGGACTAGCGGGGCGGCCCCCAACGAGCAGTACTTC.